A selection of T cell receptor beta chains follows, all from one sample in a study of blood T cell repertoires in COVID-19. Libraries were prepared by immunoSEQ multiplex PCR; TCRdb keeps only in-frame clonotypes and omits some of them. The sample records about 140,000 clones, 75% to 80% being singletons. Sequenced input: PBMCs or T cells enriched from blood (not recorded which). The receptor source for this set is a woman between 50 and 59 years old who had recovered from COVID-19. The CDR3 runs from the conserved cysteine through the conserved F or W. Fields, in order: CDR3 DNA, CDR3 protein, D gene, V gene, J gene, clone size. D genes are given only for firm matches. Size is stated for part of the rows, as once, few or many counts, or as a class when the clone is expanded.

CDR3 DNA: TGTGCCTGGAGTGTACAACAGGGAAACACCATATATTTT; CDR3 protein: CAWSVQQGNTIYF; D gene: .; V gene: TRBV30; J gene: TRBJ1-3; clone size: once
CDR3 DNA: TGTGCCAGCAGTTTGTCTGCCCGCGCAGATACGCAGTATTTT; CDR3 protein: CASSLSARADTQYF; D gene: .; V gene: TRBV28; J gene: TRBJ2-3; clone size: .
CDR3 DNA: TGTGCCAGCAGCTCACGGGATTCTGGAAACACCATATATTTT; CDR3 protein: CASSSRDSGNTIYF; D gene: .; V gene: TRBV5-6; J gene: TRBJ1-3; clone size: many
CDR3 DNA: TGTGCCAGCAGTTACTCGAGGGTCTACAATGAGCAGTTCTTC; CDR3 protein: CASSYSRVYNEQFF; D gene: .; V gene: TRBV6-6; J gene: TRBJ2-1; clone size: once
CDR3 DNA: TGTGCCAGTAGTGAAGTGATCCGGGATACGCAGTATTTT; CDR3 protein: CASSEVIRDTQYF; D gene: .; V gene: TRBV19; J gene: TRBJ2-3; clone size: once
CDR3 DNA: TGTGCCAGCAGTTTGACAGGGGGCTACGAGCAGTACTTC; CDR3 protein: CASSLTGGYEQYF; D gene: TRBD1; V gene: TRBV5-4; J gene: TRBJ2-7; clone size: .
CDR3 DNA: TGTGCCAGCAGCCAAAGGACTATCTACGAGCAGTACTTC; CDR3 protein: CASSQRTIYEQYF; D gene: .; V gene: TRBV3-1/TRBV3-2; J gene: TRBJ2-7; clone size: .
CDR3 DNA: TGTGCCAGCAGTCCAATTTACGGGGGGCGCGTTGGCAATCAGCCCCAGCATTTT; CDR3 protein: CASSPIYGGRVGNQPQHF; D gene: .; V gene: TRBV27; J gene: TRBJ1-5; clone size: .
CDR3 DNA: TGTGCCAGCAGCGTGAATCCGAGCTCTGGAAACACCATATATTTT; CDR3 protein: CASSVNPSSGNTIYF; D gene: .; V gene: TRBV7-6; J gene: TRBJ1-3; clone size: few
CDR3 DNA: TGTGCCAGCTCTAAGGGGTTGGACAGACCGATCTATGGCTACACCTTC; CDR3 protein: CASSKGLDRPIYGYTF; D gene: .; V gene: TRBV11-2; J gene: TRBJ1-2; clone size: .
CDR3 DNA: TGCAGTACAGGTTTTAACACTGAAGCTTTCTTT; CDR3 protein: CSTGFNTEAFF; D gene: .; V gene: TRBV20-1; J gene: TRBJ1-1; clone size: .
CDR3 DNA: TGTGCCAGCAGCTTACCCGGACAGCCCGATGGCTACACCTTC; CDR3 protein: CASSLPGQPDGYTF; D gene: .; V gene: TRBV7-9; J gene: TRBJ1-2; clone size: .
CDR3 DNA: TGTGCCAGCAAGTATCAGGGTGGGGAGCTGTTTTTT; CDR3 protein: CASKYQGGELFF; D gene: .; V gene: TRBV6-5; J gene: TRBJ2-2; clone size: .
CDR3 DNA: TGCGCCAGCAGCTTTGGGACTAGCGCCAGCAATGAGCAGTTCTTC; CDR3 protein: CASSFGTSASNEQFF; D gene: TRBD2; V gene: TRBV5-1; J gene: TRBJ2-1; clone size: .
CDR3 DNA: TGTGCCAGCAGTCTCACAGCCTTCCCCGGAAGGGAGACCCAGTACTTC; CDR3 protein: CASSLTAFPGRETQYF; D gene: .; V gene: TRBV2; J gene: TRBJ2-5; clone size: once
CDR3 DNA: TGTGCCACACGGGACGGGAGCTCCTACAATGAGCAGTTCTTC; CDR3 protein: CATRDGSSYNEQFF; D gene: .; V gene: TRBV24-1; J gene: TRBJ2-1; clone size: .
CDR3 DNA: TGTGCCAGCAGCCGTGGGACAGCAACTAATGAAAAACTGTTTTTT; CDR3 protein: CASSRGTATNEKLFF; D gene: TRBD1; V gene: TRBV5-4; J gene: TRBJ1-4; clone size: .
CDR3 DNA: TGTGCCAGCAGCAGACAGGGGGGTTCCTACGAGCAGTACTTC; CDR3 protein: CASSRQGGSYEQYF; D gene: TRBD1; V gene: TRBV11-3; J gene: TRBJ2-7; clone size: .
CDR3 DNA: TGTGCCAGCAGCCAAGACAGTAACTATGGCTACACCTTC; CDR3 protein: CASSQDSNYGYTF; D gene: .; V gene: TRBV3-1/TRBV3-2; J gene: TRBJ1-2; clone size: .
CDR3 DNA: TGTGCCAGCAGTCAGGACCCGGCGGGCGGCTACACCTTC; CDR3 protein: CASSQDPAGGYTF; D gene: .; V gene: TRBV6-2/TRBV6-3; J gene: TRBJ1-2; clone size: .
CDR3 DNA: TGTGCCAGCAGTGAACGTCTTGACAGGATTAATTCACCCCTCCACTTT; CDR3 protein: CASSERLDRINSPLHF; D gene: .; V gene: TRBV6-1; J gene: TRBJ1-6; clone size: .
CDR3 DNA: TGTGCCAGCAGTAACCAATGGGAGGAAAAACTGTTTTTT; CDR3 protein: CASSNQWEEKLFF; D gene: .; V gene: TRBV12-3/TRBV12-4; J gene: TRBJ1-4; clone size: .
CDR3 DNA: TGTGCCAGCAGTGAAGACCGGGGAACTATTGGGAGGACTGAAGCTTTCTTT; CDR3 protein: CASSEDRGTIGRTEAFF; D gene: .; V gene: TRBV2; J gene: TRBJ1-1; clone size: .
CDR3 DNA: TGCGCCAGCAGCTCTGGACTAGCGGGAACGAATGAGCAGTTCTTC; CDR3 protein: CASSSGLAGTNEQFF; D gene: TRBD2; V gene: TRBV5-1; J gene: TRBJ2-1; clone size: .
CDR3 DNA: TGTGCCAGCAGTGAAAGGTCCGGGGGACAGTCTAATCAGCCCCAGCATTTT; CDR3 protein: CASSERSGGQSNQPQHF; D gene: TRBD1; V gene: TRBV2; J gene: TRBJ1-5; clone size: few
CDR3 DNA: TGCGCCAGCAGCCACGAAACGATTTCCCGGGACAGAATCTATGGCTACACCTTC; CDR3 protein: CASSHETISRDRIYGYTF; D gene: TRBD1; V gene: TRBV4-1; J gene: TRBJ1-2; clone size: .
CDR3 DNA: TGTGCCATCACCCAACCCAGGGGGGGGACAGGGAACACTGAAGCTTTCTTT; CDR3 protein: CAITQPRGGTGNTEAFF; D gene: TRBD1; V gene: TRBV10-3; J gene: TRBJ1-1; clone size: .
CDR3 DNA: TGTGCCAGCAGTCCCCCTGGTCGGTATGGCTACACCTTC; CDR3 protein: CASSPPGRYGYTF; D gene: .; V gene: TRBV28; J gene: TRBJ1-2; clone size: .
CDR3 DNA: TGTGCCAGCAGCATGGGACAGGGCATCCTCAATGAGCAGTTCTTC; CDR3 protein: CASSMGQGILNEQFF; D gene: TRBD1; V gene: TRBV7-2; J gene: TRBJ2-1; clone size: .
CDR3 DNA: TGTGCCAGCAGCCGAAGGGACAGATACAACACTGAAGCTTTCTTT; CDR3 protein: CASSRRDRYNTEAFF; D gene: TRBD1; V gene: TRBV5-4; J gene: TRBJ1-1; clone size: many
CDR3 DNA: TGTGCCAGCAGCTTAAGTACAGGGGTCAATGAGCAGTTCTTC; CDR3 protein: CASSLSTGVNEQFF; D gene: TRBD1; V gene: TRBV7-3; J gene: TRBJ2-1; clone size: .
CDR3 DNA: TGCGCCAGCAGGACAGGGCTGAACACTGAAGCTTTCTTT; CDR3 protein: CASRTGLNTEAFF; D gene: TRBD1; V gene: TRBV5-1; J gene: TRBJ1-1; clone size: .
CDR3 DNA: TGTGCCAGCAGCTTCGCGCCATACTCCTACAATGAGCAGTTCTTC; CDR3 protein: CASSFAPYSYNEQFF; D gene: .; V gene: TRBV7-2; J gene: TRBJ2-1; clone size: .
CDR3 DNA: TGTGCCAGCAGCTTAGAAGTTGGCGGGGGGGCCGTCGGAACAGATACGCAGTATTTT; CDR3 protein: CASSLEVGGGAVGTDTQYF; D gene: TRBD2; V gene: TRBV11-3; J gene: TRBJ2-3; clone size: .
CDR3 DNA: TGCGCCAGCAGCCAAGATGGGGGGGGGCTAAACTACAATGAGCAGTTCTTC; CDR3 protein: CASSQDGGGLNYNEQFF; D gene: .; V gene: TRBV4-1; J gene: TRBJ2-1; clone size: few
CDR3 DNA: TGTGCCAGCAGCTTAGCCCAGAAAGCGGGGGGGACCCAGTACTTC; CDR3 protein: CASSLAQKAGGTQYF; D gene: TRBD2; V gene: TRBV7-6; J gene: TRBJ2-5; clone size: .